Below, 5 T cell receptor beta chains from the same sample are listed, as sequenced in a study of cytomegalovirus exposure and HLA in healthy donors. PCR used 60 Vbeta primers and 13 Jbeta primers. TCRdb keeps only in-frame clones here, not all; method: immunoSEQ multiplex PCR. The sample lists over 150,000 clones, roughly four fifths seen once, with 4.3% in the top ten. The sequenced sample consisted of PBMCs. The receptors here all came from a man in his forties or fifties in good health and CMV-seronegative.

This sequence joins TRBV30 and TRBJ2-2, with a tentative D call TRBD1 (6 bases). Germline assignment: CDR1 GTSNPN and CDR2 SVGIG (reference sequence). The CDR3 loop spans 16 amino acids. Trimming stripped 2 bases from V and 4 bases from J, with 17 bases between. The CDR3 region is CAWSPWQGSGTGELFF. The CDR3 nucleotides read TGTGCCTGGAGTCCCTGGCAGGGGTCGGGCACCGGGGAGCTGTTTTTT. The entire variable domain, with the rest obtained from reference TRBV30 and TRBJ2-2, is as follows: SQTIHQWPATLVQPVGSPLSLECTVEGTSNPNLYWYRQAAGRGLQLLFYSVGIGQISSEVPQNLSASRPQDRQFILSSKKLLLSDSGFYLCAWSPWQGSGTGELFFGEGSRLTVL.

The CDR3 reads CASRRGQGGEQYF. In nucleotides, the CDR3 is TGTGCCAGTAGGAGAGGACAGGGTGGGGAGCAGTACTTC. The chain joins TRBV19 to TRBJ2-7; 8 bases agree with TRBD1. The CDR3 loop spans 13 amino acids. From germline, CDR1 is LNHDA and CDR2 SQIVND (reference sequence). V shed 6 bases and J 7 bases; nucleotides not matched to a gene: 8. The complete variable domain, with remaining parts taken from reference TRBV19 and TRBJ2-7, reads DGGITQSPKYLFRKEGQNVTLSCEQNLNHDAMYWYRQDPGQGLRLIYYSQIVNDFQKGDIAEGYSVSREKKESFPLTVTSAQKNPTAFYLCASRRGQGGEQYFGPGTRLTVT.

This chain uses TRBV6-1 with TRBJ2-4; 9 bases agree with TRBD1. CDR1 MNHNS and CDR2 SASEGT come from the germline V gene. The CDR3 has 14 residues. V dropped 5 bases and J dropped 15; count of bases not matched to a gene: 14. The CDR3 nucleotides are TGTGCCAGCAGTAAACCGGGACAGGGAGGAGAGCGGTACTTC. Translation gives CASSKPGQGGERYF.

This clone came up once. This rearrangement joins TRBV6-5 to TRBJ2-7, with TRBD1 matching 10 bases. The ends lost 6 bases at V and 6 bases at J; junction bases unmatched: 2. The length of the CDR3 is 12 residues. The germline V gene has CDR1 MNHEY and CDR2 SVGAGI. CDR3 in amino acids: CASRTGGLEQYF. DNA for the CDR3: TGTGCCAGCAGGACAGGGGGCCTCGAGCAGTACTTC.

V and J are TRBV2 and TRBJ1-4; 8 positions agree with TRBD1. The CDR3 has 14 amino acids. V dropped 8 bases and J dropped 7; count of bases not matched to a gene: 9. Germline-derived CDR1 and CDR2 are SNHLY and FYNNEI. CDR3: CASSVTGAREKLFF. The DNA for the CDR3 is TGTGCCAGCTCCGTGACAGGGGCACGTGAAAAACTGTTTTTT.